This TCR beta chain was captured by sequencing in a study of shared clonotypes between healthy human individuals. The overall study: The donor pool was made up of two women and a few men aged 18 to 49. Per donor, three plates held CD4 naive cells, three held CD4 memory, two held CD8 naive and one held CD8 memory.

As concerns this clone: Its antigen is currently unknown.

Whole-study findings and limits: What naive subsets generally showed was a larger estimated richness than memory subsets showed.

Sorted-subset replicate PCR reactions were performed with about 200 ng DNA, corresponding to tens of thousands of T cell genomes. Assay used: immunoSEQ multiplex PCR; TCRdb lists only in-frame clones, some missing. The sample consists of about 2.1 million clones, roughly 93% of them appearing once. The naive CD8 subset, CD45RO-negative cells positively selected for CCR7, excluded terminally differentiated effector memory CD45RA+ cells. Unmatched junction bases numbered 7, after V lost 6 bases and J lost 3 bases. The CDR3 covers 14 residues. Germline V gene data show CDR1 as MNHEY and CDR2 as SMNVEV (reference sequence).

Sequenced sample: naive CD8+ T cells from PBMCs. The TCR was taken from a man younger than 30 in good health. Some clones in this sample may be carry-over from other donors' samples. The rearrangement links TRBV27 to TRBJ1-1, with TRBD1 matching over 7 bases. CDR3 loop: CASSPGGEDTEAFF. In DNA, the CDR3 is TGTGCCAGCAGCCCAGGGGGGGAGGACACTGAAGCTTTCTTT.